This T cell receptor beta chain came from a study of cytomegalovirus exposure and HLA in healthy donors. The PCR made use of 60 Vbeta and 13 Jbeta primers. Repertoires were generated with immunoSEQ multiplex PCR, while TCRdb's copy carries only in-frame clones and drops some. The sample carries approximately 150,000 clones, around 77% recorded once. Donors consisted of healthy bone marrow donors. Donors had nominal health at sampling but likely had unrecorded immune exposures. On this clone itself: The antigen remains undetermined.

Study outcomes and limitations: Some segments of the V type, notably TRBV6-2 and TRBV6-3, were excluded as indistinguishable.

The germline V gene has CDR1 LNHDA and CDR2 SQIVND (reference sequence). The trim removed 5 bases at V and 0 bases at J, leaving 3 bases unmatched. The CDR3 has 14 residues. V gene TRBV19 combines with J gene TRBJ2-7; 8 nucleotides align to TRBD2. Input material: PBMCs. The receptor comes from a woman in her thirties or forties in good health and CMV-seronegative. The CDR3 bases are TGTGCCAGTAGTGTAGCGGGGAGCTCCTACGAGCAGTACTTC. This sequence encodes CASSVAGSSYEQYF.